The clone carrying this T cell receptor (beta chain) has ten or more counts. Its antigen is not known. Trimming pared 0 bases from V and 0 bases from J, leaving 18 bases between. The CDR3 covers 18 residues. In germline, CDR1 is DFQATT, CDR2 SNEGSKA (reference sequence). This sample is part of a study of molecular identifiers for immune sequencing clone quantification. The study's findings and limits: Whereas naive cells kept under 1% of molecules in clones above 20 RNA copies, such clones held over 97% in effectors.

Via MiXCR, TCRdb re-called the PCR reads, giving one row per CDR3 protein. The data hold some 100,000 distinct CDR3 sequences, with around 17% observed a single time. Sequenced input: naive CD8+ T cells from blood, with Jurkat cell RNA spiked in. Subset in this sample: FACS-sorted CD8+CD4-CCR7+CD45RA+ naive T cells. This sequence joins TRBV20-1 and TRBJ1-5; D might be TRBD1 (6 bases). The TCR sequence derives from a human donor in good health. Some libraries in this study had Jurkat cell RNA spiked in. CDR3 DNA sequence: TGCAGTGCTAGAGATCCATGGGGGGGGGGCCTTAGCAATCAGCCCCAGCATTTT. Its protein is CSARDPWGGGLSNQPQHF.